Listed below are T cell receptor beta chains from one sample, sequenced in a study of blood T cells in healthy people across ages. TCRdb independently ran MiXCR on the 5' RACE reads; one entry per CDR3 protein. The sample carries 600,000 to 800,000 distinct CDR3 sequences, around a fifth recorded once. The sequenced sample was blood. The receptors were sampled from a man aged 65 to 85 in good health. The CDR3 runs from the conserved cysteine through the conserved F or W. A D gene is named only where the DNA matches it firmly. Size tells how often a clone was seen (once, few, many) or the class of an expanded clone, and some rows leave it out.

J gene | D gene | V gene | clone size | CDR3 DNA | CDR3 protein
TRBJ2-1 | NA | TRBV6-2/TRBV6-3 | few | TGTGCCACCGGGGACTGGCTCAGTGAGCAGTTCTTC | CATGDWLSEQFF
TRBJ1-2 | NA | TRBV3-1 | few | TGTGCCAGCAGTCGGACACAGGCTAACTATGGCTACACCTTC | CASSRTQANYGYTF
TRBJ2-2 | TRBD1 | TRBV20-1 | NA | TGCAGTGCGCTTACGACAGGGTTTAACACCGGGGAGCTGTTTTTT | CSALTTGFNTGELFF
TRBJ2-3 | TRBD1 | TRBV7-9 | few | TGTGCCAGCAGCTTGGTGGGACAGGCTACGATCGGGCAGTATTTT | CASSLVGQATIGQYF
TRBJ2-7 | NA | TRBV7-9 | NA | TGTGCCAGCGAATACATGATACCTAGAAGCGAGCAGTACTTC | CASEYMIPRSEQYF
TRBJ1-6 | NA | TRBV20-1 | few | TGCAGTGCTAGGGACGGTCAGATCCCTAATTCACCCCTCCACTTT | CSARDGQIPNSPLHF
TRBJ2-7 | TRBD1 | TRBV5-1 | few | TGCGCCAGCAGCTTGGTGGCCAGGGGGTCCTACGAGCAGTACTTC | CASSLVARGSYEQYF
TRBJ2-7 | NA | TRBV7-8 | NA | TGTGCCAGCAGCTTAGCGATAGTCTCCTACGAGCAGTACTTC | CASSLAIVSYEQYF
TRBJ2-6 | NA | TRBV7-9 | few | TGTGCCAGCAGCTTAGTCCCGGGGTACTCTGGGGCCAACGTCCTGACTTTC | CASSLVPGYSGANVLTF
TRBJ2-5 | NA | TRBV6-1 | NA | TGTGCCAGCAGCGTACAGGGGGTAGCGGGAGTGGAGACCCAGTACTTC | CASSVQGVAGVETQYF
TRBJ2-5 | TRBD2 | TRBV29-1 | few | TGCAGCGTGGGGACTAGCGGGAGTTTTGAAGAGACCCAGTACTTC | CSVGTSGSFEETQYF
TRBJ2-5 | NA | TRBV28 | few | TGTGCCAGCAGTCAAGGGCCGCAGTACTTC | CASSQGPQYF
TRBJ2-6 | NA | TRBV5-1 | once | TGCGCCAGCAGGGAGTCTGGGGCCAACGTCCTGACTTTC | CASRESGANVLTF
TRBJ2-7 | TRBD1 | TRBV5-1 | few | TGCGCCAGCAGCTTGACCCGGGACAGGACCTATGGGCAGTACTTC | CASSLTRDRTYGQYF
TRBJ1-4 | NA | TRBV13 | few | TGTGCCGGCAGCCCCGCCTGGAGGGCGGCTAATGAAAAACTGCTTTTT | CAGSPAWRAANEKLLF
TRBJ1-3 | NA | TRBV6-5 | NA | TGTGCCAGCAGCCTCATGCAAGGAAACACCATATATTTT | CASSLMQGNTIYF
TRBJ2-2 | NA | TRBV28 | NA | TGTGCCAGCAGTTTCTCCTCGGGATTGACCGGGGAGCTGTTTTTT | CASSFSSGLTGELFF
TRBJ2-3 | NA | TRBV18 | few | TGTGCCAGCTCACCACGGAGCGGCACAGATACGCAGTATTTT | CASSPRSGTDTQYF
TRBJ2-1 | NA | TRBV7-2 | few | TGTGCCAGCAGCGCTCAACAGAGCTCCTACAATGAGCAGTTCTTC | CASSAQQSSYNEQFF
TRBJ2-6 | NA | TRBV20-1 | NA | TGCAGTGCCACGGACGGGTCTGGGGCCAACGTCCTGACTTTC | CSATDGSGANVLTF
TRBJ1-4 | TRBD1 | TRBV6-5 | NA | TGTGCCAGCAGTTTCGCCGGGACAGGTGGGGAAAAACTGTTTTTT | CASSFAGTGGEKLFF
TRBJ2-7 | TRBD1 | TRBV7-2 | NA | TGTGCCAGCAGCTTAGGGACAGGGGTCAGATACGAGCAGTACTTC | CASSLGTGVRYEQYF
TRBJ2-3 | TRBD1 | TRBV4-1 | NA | TGCGCCAGCAGCCAGGACGTACAGGGGACCCGATCAGATACGCAGTATTTT | CASSQDVQGTRSDTQYF
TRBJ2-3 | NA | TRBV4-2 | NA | TGTGCCAGCAGCCAAGAGTACGGGGTACAAGATACGCAGTATTTT | CASSQEYGVQDTQYF
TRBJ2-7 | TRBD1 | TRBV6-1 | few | TGTGCCAGCCGACCCCGGGACAGTCGATCCTACGAGCAGTACTTC | CASRPRDSRSYEQYF
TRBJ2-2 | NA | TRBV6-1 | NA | TGTGCCAGCAACGAGTACGGGGAGCTGTTTTTT | CASNEYGELFF
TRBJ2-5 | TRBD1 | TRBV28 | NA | TGTGCCAGCAGTTCCGGACAGGGAAAGACCCAGTACTTC | CASSSGQGKTQYF
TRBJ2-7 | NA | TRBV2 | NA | TGTGCCAGCAGGAGGGAACAGGGAGGGGACGAGCAGTACTTC | CASRREQGGDEQYF
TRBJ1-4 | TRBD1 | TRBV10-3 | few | TGTGCCATCAGCCGATCCTCCGGGACAGAGGGTGAAAAACTGTTTTTT | CAISRSSGTEGEKLFF
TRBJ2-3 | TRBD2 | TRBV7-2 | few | TGTGCCAGCAACCCTAGGGGAGGGAGCACAGATACGCAGTATTTT | CASNPRGGSTDTQYF
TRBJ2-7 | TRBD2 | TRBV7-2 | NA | TGTGCCAGCAGCTTAGCTCCCGGCGGGAGGGCCCCGTACGAGCAGTACTTC | CASSLAPGGRAPYEQYF
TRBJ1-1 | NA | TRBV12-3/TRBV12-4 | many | TGTGCCAGCAGCGAACAGGGGAACACTGAAGCTTTCTTT | CASSEQGNTEAFF
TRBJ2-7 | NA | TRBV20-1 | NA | TGCAGTGCTCCTCCTATCGGGGTGGCCCCCTACGAGCAGTACTTC | CSAPPIGVAPYEQYF
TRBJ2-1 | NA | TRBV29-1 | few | TGCAGCGTTTGGGCCCCGTCCTCCTACAATGAGCAGTTCTTC | CSVWAPSSYNEQFF
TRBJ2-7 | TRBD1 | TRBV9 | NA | TGTGCCAGCAGCCGGGGACAGGAACTCTACGAGCAATACTTC | CASSRGQELYEQYF
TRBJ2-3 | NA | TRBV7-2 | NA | TGTGCCAGCAGAGAACCGGGGTCCGCAAGAGATACGCAGTATTTT | CASREPGSARDTQYF
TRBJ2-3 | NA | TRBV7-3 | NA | TGTGCCAGCAGCTTAACTAGACTTAGCACAGGTACGCAGTATTTT | CASSLTRLSTGTQYF
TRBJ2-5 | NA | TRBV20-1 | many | TGCAGTGCGAGTAAGCAAGAGACCCAGTACTTC | CSASKQETQYF
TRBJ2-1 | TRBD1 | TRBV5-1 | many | TGCGCCAGCAGCCCGGACAGGGGGCCGTACAATGAGCAGTTCTTC | CASSPDRGPYNEQFF
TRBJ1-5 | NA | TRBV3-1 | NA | TGTGCCAGCAGCCAAGGTCTAATCCAGCCCCAGCATTTT | CASSQGLIQPQHF
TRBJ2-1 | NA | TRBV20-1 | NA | TGCAGTGTATGGGTTCGGGGGAGCCTGGTCGATGAGCAGTTCTTC | CSVWVRGSLVDEQFF
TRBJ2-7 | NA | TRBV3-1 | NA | TGTGCCAGCAGCCAAGTATCGGGCGAGCAGTACTTC | CASSQVSGEQYF
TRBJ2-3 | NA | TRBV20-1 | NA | TGCAGTGCTAGAGGAGATTTAGCGGAGAGCACAGATACGCAGTATTTT | CSARGDLAESTDTQYF
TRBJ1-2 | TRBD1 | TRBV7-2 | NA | TGTGCCAGCAGCCCTAGGACAGGAGAGGCTTTGGGCTTC | CASSPRTGEALGF
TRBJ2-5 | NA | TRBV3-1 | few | TGTGCCAGCAGCCAAGATACTAGCCAACAGACCCAGTACTTC | CASSQDTSQQTQYF
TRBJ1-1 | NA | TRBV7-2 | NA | TGTGCCAGCAGCCGCACAGGGCGGAACACTGAAGCTTTCTTT | CASSRTGRNTEAFF
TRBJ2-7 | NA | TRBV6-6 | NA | TGTGTCAGCAGTTATACCGGGAGCCCCTCCTACGAGCAGTACTTC | CVSSYTGSPSYEQYF
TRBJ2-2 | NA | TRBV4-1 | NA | TGCGCCAGCAGCCAAGCCGCCCGAACCGGGGAGCTGTTTTTT | CASSQAARTGELFF
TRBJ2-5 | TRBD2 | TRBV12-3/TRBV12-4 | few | TGTGCCAGCAGCTCTGAGCGGGAGTCGAGGGGGGAGACCCAGTACTTC | CASSSERESRGETQYF
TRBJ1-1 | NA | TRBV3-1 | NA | TGTGCCAGCAGCCAACCCGCTGGCACTGAAGCTTTCTTT | CASSQPAGTEAFF
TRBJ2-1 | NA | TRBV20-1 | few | TGCAGTGCCCGACAGGTGGGGAGCTTCAATGAGCAGTTCTTC | CSARQVGSFNEQFF
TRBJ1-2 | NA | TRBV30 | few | TGTGCCTGGACCGTAGTAGAGACCTATGGCTCCACCTTC | CAWTVVETYGSTF
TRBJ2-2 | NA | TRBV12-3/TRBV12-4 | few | TGTGCCAGCAACCTCCGAGGGGTGAACACCGGGGAGCTGTTTTTT | CASNLRGVNTGELFF
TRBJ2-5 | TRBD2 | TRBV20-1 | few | TGCAGTGCTAGAGATGGGGGAAGACGGGGGGTATTATACCAAGAGACCCAGTACTTC | CSARDGGRRGVLYQETQYF
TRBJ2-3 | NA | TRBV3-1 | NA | TGTGCCAGCAGCCGCTTGTCTAGCGATCCTAGCACAGATACGCAGTATTTT | CASSRLSSDPSTDTQYF
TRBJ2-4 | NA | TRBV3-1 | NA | TGTGCCAGCAGCCAAGATTCCGACATCCTAGCCAAAAACATTCAGTACTTC | CASSQDSDILAKNIQYF
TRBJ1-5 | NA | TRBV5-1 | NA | TGCGCCAGCAGCTTGGTAGGCAGAAGGGATCAGCCCCAGCATTTT | CASSLVGRRDQPQHF
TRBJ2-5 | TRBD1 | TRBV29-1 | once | TGCAGCGTTGTGGGGACAGGGGGGCAAGAGACCCAGTACTTC | CSVVGTGGQETQYF
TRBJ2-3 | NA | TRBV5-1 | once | TGCGCCAGCAGCTTGGCAGGGGAAAATACGCAGTATTTT | CASSLAGENTQYF